A selection of T cell receptor beta chains follows, all from one sample in a study of CD8+ T cells in alopecia areata. TCRdb's copy holds only in-frame clones and misses some; the assay was immunoSEQ multiplex PCR. Here the sample spans about 100,000 clones, almost 60% being singletons. The sample in question was CD8+ T cells sorted from blood, obtained at approximately week 61, from a patient treated with tofacitinib. The receptors were sampled from a human donor with alopecia areata. Each CDR3 is given with its conserved first and last residue.

v_gene	j_gene	CDR3aa
TRBV4-1	TRBJ2-1	CASSQDDGQDNEQFF
TRBV29-1	TRBJ2-1	CSVEGLADYNEQFF
TRBV27	TRBJ2-1	CASSFPGLEQFF
TRBV7-9	TRBJ2-6	CASSLGPPVLEANVLTF
TRBV30	TRBJ1-1	CAWSPGGLNTEAFF
TRBV7-9	TRBJ2-7	CASSSSAGGPSSYEQYF
TRBV6-1	TRBJ1-5	CASGPGQSNQPQHF
TRBV7-9	TRBJ2-6	CASSPPAGTGESGANVLTF
TRBV27	TRBJ2-1	CASSIGLAGYNEQFF
TRBV18	TRBJ1-5	CASSPKAGGSGQPQHF
TRBV6-5	TRBJ2-5	CASLAGGGQTQYF
TRBV13	TRBJ2-1	CASSLGDQGDNEQFF
TRBV30	TRBJ1-3	CAWSATGTGGNTIYF
TRBV7-9	TRBJ1-1	CASNEKGENTEAFF
TRBV9	TRBJ2-3	CASSVSGTGTDTQYF
TRBV28	TRBJ2-1	CASSLWDNEQFF
TRBV7-8	TRBJ2-3	CASSGSGPDTQYF
TRBV2	TRBJ2-3	CASSGSGTFTDTQYF
TRBV23-1	TRBJ1-6	CASSQSNFSYNSPLHF
TRBV29-1	TRBJ2-5	CSVEATFQETQYF
TRBV30	TRBJ1-3	CAWSGGNTIYF
TRBV4-1	TRBJ1-5	CASSQGPGVGQPQHF
TRBV30	TRBJ1-5	CAWSVAGQPQHF
TRBV6-5	TRBJ1-5	CASSYLRNQPQHF
TRBV2	TRBJ1-1	CASSPDRARLNTEAFF
TRBV9	TRBJ2-2	CASSVPTASGTGELFF
TRBV20-1	TRBJ2-3	CSAVPVDTQYF
TRBV29-1	TRBJ2-7	CSVEQGESYEQYF
TRBV27	TRBJ1-2	CASSPGQWYGYTF
TRBV7-9	TRBJ2-1	CASSTNGGYNEQFF
TRBV6-5	TRBJ2-5	CASYGAETQYF
TRBV30	TRBJ2-5	CAWRGLSETQYF
TRBV7-7	TRBJ2-1	CASSRGQGSAHEQFF
TRBV2	TRBJ2-1	CASRSAGLASYNEQFF
TRBV7-6	TRBJ2-1	CASSFRGAGSYNEQFF
TRBV2	TRBJ1-1	CASTLGKSEAFF
TRBV11-2	TRBJ2-5	CASSALESGGKETQYF
TRBV14	TRBJ2-1	CASSPSGVYNEQFF
TRBV5-1	TRBJ1-2	CASSLGHNYTF
TRBV5-5	TRBJ1-1	CASSLYAGDTEAFF
TRBV27	TRBJ2-7	CASSKRTGGYEQYF
TRBV7-9	TRBJ2-1	CASSLRVLEQFF
TRBV10-2	TRBJ2-1	CASPTSGGADEQFF
TRBV12-5	TRBJ2-1	CASGPTGEGRFF